One sample yielded the 19 T cell receptor beta chains listed below, sequenced in a study of blood T cell repertoires in COVID-19. Profiling relied on immunoSEQ multiplex PCR, and the TCRdb table lists in-frame clones only, not all of them. The data show more than 300,000 clones, around 83% seen once. Sequenced sample: PBMCs or T cells enriched from blood (not recorded which). Receptor source: a woman aged 50 to 60 who had recovered from COVID-19.

This clone was picked up many times. The rearrangement joins TRBV30 to TRBJ1-5; possibly TRBD1 for D (5 bases). This CDR3 comprises 13 residues. Germline V gene sequence: CDR1 GTSNPN, CDR2 SVGIG (reference sequence). V dropped 5 bases and J dropped 0 bases, with 8 bases sitting between them. The CDR3 coding sequence is TGTGCCTGGCAGACAGATAGCAATCAGCCCCAGCATTTT. As protein: CAWQTDSNQPQHF.

This clone was seen just once. V gene TRBV3-1 (or the pseudogene TRBV3-2) combines with J gene TRBJ1-2; 8 bases fit TRBD1. Germline CDR1 and CDR2: LGHDT and YNNKEL (reference sequence). This CDR3 is built from 13 residues. J lost 4 bases, V lost 7 bases, and 5 bases had no gene match. The CDR3 region has the DNA TGTGCCAGCACCCGACAGGGGATCTATGGCTACACCTTC. It is translated as CASTRQGIYGYTF.

The V gene is TRBV6-5, the J gene TRBJ1-5, with 9 positions matching TRBD1. The CDR3 extends over 14 amino acids. Germline V gene lookup returns CDR1 MNHEY and CDR2 SVGAGI. Trimming took 6 bases from V and 6 from J; bases not matched to a gene: 6. The CDR3 is CASRPQGAGQPQHF. The CDR3 DNA reads as TGTGCCAGCAGACCACAGGGGGCTGGTCAGCCCCAGCATTTT.

The table lists this clone with many counts. The V gene is TRBV6-5, the J gene TRBJ1-5; D gene uncertain. The germline gives CDR1 MNHEY, CDR2 SVGAGI. The CDR3 loop spans 14 amino acids. Trimming took off 0 bases at V and 6 bases at J, with 9 bases between the two ends. CDR3 in DNA: TGTGCCAGCAGTTACTCTATCGCGAGTCAGCCCCAGCATTTT. Amino acids: CASSYSIASQPQHF.

V and J are TRBV11-2 and TRBJ2-7, with a possible D match to TRBD2 (5 bases). Germline-derived CDR1 and CDR2 are SGHAT and FQNNGV. V was cut by 8 bases and J by 4 bases, with 12 bases left in between. This CDR3 is built from 12 residues. The CDR3 region is CASGLAGYEQYF. Here the CDR3 DNA reads TGTGCCAGCGGGCTGGCGGGTTACGAGCAGTACTTC.

The V call is TRBV19, the J call TRBJ1-6, with TRBD1 identical over 8 bases. V shed 6 bases and J 7 bases; nucleotides not matched to a gene: 5. This CDR3 comprises 14 residues. Per germline, CDR1 LNHDA and CDR2 SQIVND (reference sequence). The CDR3 region has the DNA TGTGCCAGTAGAAGACAGGGGAACAATTCACCCCTCCACTTT. Translation gives CASRRQGNNSPLHF.

The V call is TRBV2, the J call TRBJ2-5; TRBD2 might be the D (6 bases). The ends were cut back, 0 bases at V and 1 base at J, with 15 bases in the middle. Germline assignment: CDR1 SNHLY and CDR2 FYNNEI. The CDR3 runs to 17 residues. CDR3 DNA sequence: TGTGCCAGCAGTGAAGCGCTGTGGGGGACTGGCCAAGAGACCCAGTACTTC. Its translation is CASSEALWGTGQETQYF. The whole variable domain, filled in from reference TRBV2 and TRBJ2-5, reads EPEVTQTPSHQVTQMGQEVILRCVPISNHLYFYWYRQILGQKVEFLVSFYNNEISEKSEIFDDQFSVERPDGSNFTLKIRSTKLEDSAMYFCASSEALWGTGQETQYFGPGTRLLVL.

The genes are TRBV14 and TRBJ2-1, with TRBD2 matching 7 bases. The V and J ends lost 5 bases and 4 bases, in that order; junction bases with no gene match: 11. The CDR3 is 16 amino acids. Germline V gene data show CDR1 as SGHDN and CDR2 as FVKESK. The CDR3 DNA is TGTGCCAGCAGCGGCTCCGGGACTAAGGTATACAATGAGCAGTTCTTC. It yields the protein CASSGSGTKVYNEQFF.

The V call is TRBV30, the J call TRBJ1-5; 7 nucleotides agree with TRBD1. This CDR3 has 15 amino acids. V shed 5 bases, J shed 2 bases, and the junction held 9 bases outside the gene matches. Germline CDR1 GTSNPN, CDR2 SVGIG (reference sequence). CDR3 in amino acids: CAWSTTGIGNQPQHF. The DNA for the CDR3 is TGTGCCTGGTCCACGACAGGGATTGGCAATCAGCCCCAGCATTTT.

The chain joins TRBV19 to TRBJ1-5; 10 nucleotides line up with TRBD1. Germline values: CDR1 LNHDA, CDR2 SQIVND (reference sequence). With 2 bases clipped from V and 5 bases from J, the junction kept 6 bases outside the gene matches. The CDR3 covers 16 residues. The CDR3 sequence is CASSISTGGFYQPQHF. The CDR3 coding sequence is TGTGCCAGTAGTATATCGACAGGGGGCTTTTATCAGCCCCAGCATTTT.

V gene TRBV10-3 combines with J gene TRBJ1-2; D may be TRBD1 (6 bases). CDR1 and CDR2 from the germline V gene are ENHRY and SYGVKD. The CDR3 has 15 residues. V was cut by 7 bases and J by 2 bases, with 17 bases left in between. The chain's CDR3 is CAITGEAGQNYGYTF. CDR3 sequence (DNA): TGTGCCATCACCGGGGAAGCAGGACAGAACTATGGCTACACCTTC.

The CDR3 sequence is CASSQEWDTRGYTF. The CDR3, as DNA: TGTGCCAGCAGCCAAGAATGGGACACTCGTGGCTACACCTTC. This chain links TRBV3-1 (or the pseudogene TRBV3-2) with TRBJ1-2, with D possibly matching TRBD1 (6 bases). The CDR3 runs to 14 residues. Trimming stripped 0 bases from V and 7 bases from J, with 12 bases between. Looked up from germline, CDR1 is LGHDT and CDR2 is YNNKEL (reference sequence).

This chain joins TRBV4-1 and TRBJ2-5; 10 nucleotides match TRBD1. The germline V gene has CDR1 MGHRA and CDR2 YSYEKL. V trimming: 4 bases; J trimming: 5 bases; junction bases outside the gene matches: 4. The CDR3 length is 14 residues. The CDR3 loop reads CASSRQGQGETQYF. Here the CDR3 DNA reads TGCGCCAGCAGCCGCCAGGGACAGGGGGAGACCCAGTACTTC.

Notes on this clone: Compared with germline, one end of the junction differs, possibly owing to a read error. The chain uses TRBV5-6 and TRBJ1-2; tentatively, D is TRBD1 (5 bases). Germline loops: CDR1 SGHDT, CDR2 YYEEEE. This CDR3 is 14 amino acids long. CDR3 DNA: TGTGCCAGCACCTTGCAGGGTATCGGCTATGGCTACACCTTC. Residues: CASTLQGIGYGYTF.

The chain carries TRBV10-3 and TRBJ1-5, with no clear D. The CDR3 spans 13 residues. The V gene lost 10 bases and the J gene lost 0 bases, with 10 bases spanning the gap. The germline V gene encodes CDR1 ENHRY and CDR2 SYGVKD. This CDR3 reads CASTVDSNQPQHF. In nucleotides, the CDR3 is TGTGCCAGCACAGTAGATAGCAATCAGCCCCAGCATTTT.

The rearrangement joins TRBV6-2 or TRBV6-3 to TRBJ2-5; 7 nucleotides line up with TRBD2. Germline CDR1 is MNHEY and CDR2 is SVGEGT. CDR3 length equals 11 residues. V shed 6 bases, J shed 11 bases, and the junction held 6 bases outside the gene matches. This CDR3 reads CASSHGGEQYF. As DNA, the CDR3 is TGTGCCAGCAGCCATGGGGGGGAGCAGTACTTC.

On this clone itself: One junction end disagrees with the germline gene, perhaps due to a read error. The sample has other DNA sequences that encode this CDR3 too. The chain combines TRBV5-4 with TRBJ2-1; D is possibly TRBD2 (5 bases). The length of the CDR3 is 11 residues. CDR1 and CDR2 from the germline V gene are SGHNT and YYREEE (reference sequence). The chain's CDR3 is CASSYLAEQFF. Here the CDR3 DNA reads TGTGCCAGCAGCTACCTAGCTGAGCAATTCTTC.

V is TRBV19 and J is TRBJ2-3; maybe TRBD2 (5 bases). The CDR3 totals 14 residues. Deletions cut 1 base from V and 4 bases from J, with 9 bases between. Germline V lookup: CDR1 LNHDA, CDR2 SQIVND (reference sequence). This chain's CDR3 is CASSIVASADTQYF. The CDR3 DNA follows: TGTGCCAGTAGTATAGTAGCGAGCGCAGATACGCAGTATTTT.

V usage is TRBV7-3 and J usage is TRBJ2-3, with TRBD2 as a possible D gene (5 bases). CDR1 is SGHTA, CDR2 FQGTGA, per germline. The CDR3 consists of 14 residues. Trimming cost V 2 bases and J 2 bases, with 8 bases left between them. Here the CDR3 DNA reads TGTGCCAGCAGCTTAGTCGGGGACACAGATACGCAGTATTTT. Amino acid sequence: CASSLVGDTDTQYF.